These T cell receptor beta chains were read from a single sample in a study of cytomegalovirus exposure and HLA in healthy donors. Sequencing used immunoSEQ multiplex PCR; TCRdb keeps in-frame clones, though not all of them. The sample includes around 50,000 clones, about 80% seen only once; the top ten take approximately 1.5%. Sequencing was done on a sample of PBMCs. These receptors all stem from a man between 40 and 49 years old in good health and CMV-seronegative. The CDR3 runs from the conserved cysteine through the conserved F or W. D genes are given only for firm matches. Size values are once, few and many counts, or a class for expanded clones, and some rows have none.

TRBJ1-1	TRBV30	.	.	15	CAWSVRGQGNTEAFF	TGTGCCTGGAGTGTTCGTGGTCAGGGGAACACTGAAGCTTTCTTT
TRBJ2-1	TRBV7-8	.	TRBD1	15	CASSSGQGRHNEQFF	TGTGCCAGCAGCTCCGGACAGGGTAGGCACAATGAGCAGTTCTTC
TRBJ2-3	TRBV30	.	.	15	CAWSEDTFGPDTQYF	TGTGCCTGGAGTGAAGACACCTTTGGGCCAGATACGCAGTATTTT
TRBJ1-1	TRBV18	.	.	15	CASSPPTTLNTEAFF	TGTGCCAGCTCACCACCGACAACCTTGAACACTGAAGCTTTCTTT
TRBJ1-6	TRBV7-9	.	.	13	CASSKAQGAPLHF	TGTGCCAGCAGCAAGGCTCAAGGGGCGCCCCTCCACTTT
TRBJ1-5	TRBV7-2	once	TRBD1	15	CASSRTGDYNQPQHF	TGTGCCAGCAGCCGGACAGGAGACTACAATCAGCCCCAGCATTTT
TRBJ2-7	TRBV5-6	.	TRBD1	15	CASSFSGTGGYEQYF	TGTGCCAGCAGCTTCTCCGGGACAGGGGGCTACGAGCAGTACTTC
TRBJ1-1	TRBV13	.	.	11	CASSWRTEAFF	TGTGCCAGCAGCTGGCGGACAGAAGCTTTCTTT
TRBJ1-1	TRBV28	.	.	15	CASSLEQRMNTEAFF	TGTGCCAGCAGTTTAGAACAGCGGATGAACACTGAAGCTTTCTTT
TRBJ2-7	TRBV19	.	.	13	CATKGHGSYEQYF	TGTGCCACAAAAGGACACGGATCCTACGAGCAGTACTTC
TRBJ1-5	TRBV7-9	.	.	12	CASRDNNQPQHF	TGTGCCAGCCGGGACAACAATCAGCCCCAGCATTTT
TRBJ1-2	TRBV7-9	.	.	14	CASSLARDNYGYTF	TGTGCCAGCAGCTTAGCGCGGGACAACTATGGCTACACCTTC
TRBJ1-3	TRBV28	.	TRBD1	14	CASSPPDRVYTIYF	TGTGCCAGCAGCCCGCCCGACAGGGTGTACACCATATATTTT
TRBJ2-2	TRBV7-6	.	TRBD2	18	CASSLRPPSGGPTGELFF	TGTGCCAGCAGCTTAAGGCCCCCTAGCGGGGGCCCAACCGGGGAGCTGTTTTTT
TRBJ2-6	TRBV5-1	few	TRBD1	17	CASSLSPRGLGANVLTF	TGCGCCAGCAGCTTGTCGCCCAGGGGGCTCGGGGCCAACGTCCTGACTTTC
TRBJ2-7	TRBV15	.	.	15	CATSRDTDRSYEQYF	TGTGCCACCAGCAGAGATACGGACAGATCCTACGAGCAGTACTTC
TRBJ1-4	TRBV2	once	.	14	CASRRSSTNEKLFF	TGTGCCAGCAGACGTAGCTCAACTAATGAAAAACTGTTTTTT
TRBJ2-3	TRBV29-1	.	.	13	CSVEWGGTDTQYF	TGCAGCGTTGAATGGGGGGGCACAGATACGCAGTATTTT
TRBJ1-5	TRBV5-1	.	.	16	CASSLGLGGVDQPQHF	TGCGCCAGCAGCTTGGGATTAGGGGGGGTTGATCAGCCCCAGCATTTT
TRBJ2-5	TRBV29-1	.	.	13	CSVEERTGETQYF	TGCAGCGTTGAAGAGAGGACTGGGGAGACCCAGTACTTC
TRBJ2-1	TRBV7-2	.	TRBD2	14	CASSFSGGDNEQFF	TGTGCCAGCAGCTTTAGCGGGGGGGACAATGAGCAGTTCTTC
TRBJ2-3	TRBV14	.	.	14	CASSQAVGTDTQYF	TGTGCCAGCAGCCAAGCAGTTGGCACAGATACGCAGTATTTT
TRBJ1-5	TRBV28	once	.	16	CASSLGGAIRNQPQHF	TGTGCCAGCAGTTTGGGGGGAGCTATTCGCAATCAGCCCCAGCATTTT
TRBJ2-5	TRBV5-6	.	.	15	CASSLVQGMGETQYF	TGTGCCAGCAGCTTGGTCCAGGGGATGGGAGAGACCCAGTACTTC
TRBJ1-1	TRBV7-9	.	TRBD1	13	CASSSATGNEAFF	TGTGCCAGCAGCTCGGCGACAGGGAACGAAGCTTTCTTT
TRBJ1-4	TRBV5-6	.	.	14	CASKRASGNEKLFF	TGTGCCAGCAAGCGGGCATCCGGTAATGAAAAACTGTTTTTT
TRBJ1-5	TRBV27	once	.	18	CASSLRQTGEYSNQPQHF	TGTGCCAGCAGTTTACGACAAACCGGCGAATATAGCAATCAGCCCCAGCATTTT
TRBJ1-1	TRBV20-1	.	.	11	CSARDQAEAFF	TGCAGTGCTAGAGATCAGGCAGAAGCTTTCTTT
TRBJ1-1	TRBV7-9	.	.	15	CASSLAQGLLTEAFF	TGTGCCAGCAGCTTAGCCCAAGGACTTCTCACTGAAGCTTTCTTT
TRBJ1-1	TRBV19	.	TRBD1	15	CASSSHRGRNTEAFF	TGTGCCAGTAGTTCCCACAGGGGCAGGAACACTGAAGCTTTCTTT
TRBJ1-1	TRBV4-2	few	.	16	CASSQDRAGLNTEAFF	TGTGCCAGCAGCCAAGATCGGGCAGGGCTGAACACTGAAGCTTTCTTT
TRBJ1-5	TRBV7-2	.	.	14	CASSSPGSDQPQHF	TGTGCCAGCAGCTCCCCAGGATCTGATCAGCCCCAGCATTTT
TRBJ2-5	TRBV15	.	.	17	CATSRDSERAYQETQYF	TGTGCCACCAGCAGAGATAGTGAGCGGGCATATCAAGAGACCCAGTACTTC
TRBJ1-2	TRBV2	.	.	15	CASSVWALDYYGYTF	TGTGCCAGCAGTGTTTGGGCCCTGGACTACTATGGCTACACCTTC
TRBJ2-2	TRBV28	.	TRBD2	15	CASSAGGANTGELFF	TGTGCCAGCAGCGCGGGGGGCGCGAACACCGGGGAGCTGTTTTTT
TRBJ2-5	TRBV11-2	few	TRBD2	15	CASSLISGGSETQYF	TGTGCCAGCAGCTTAATAAGCGGGGGGTCGGAGACCCAGTACTTC
TRBJ2-1	TRBV7-8	.	.	15	CASSLSRLSYNEQFF	TGTGCCAGCAGCTTAAGCAGACTATCCTACAATGAGCAGTTCTTC
TRBJ1-1	TRBV5-8	few	TRBD1	19	CASSRDRGGGTFRNTEAFF	TGTGCCAGCAGCCGGGACAGGGGCGGAGGGACATTCCGGAACACTGAAGCTTTCTTT
TRBJ2-7	TRBV10-3	.	.	14	CATQLARETYEQYF	TGTGCCACACAACTAGCCCGGGAAACCTACGAGCAGTACTTC
TRBJ1-6	TRBV4-1	.	TRBD1	15	CASSQAGQGDSPLHF	TGCGCCAGCAGCCAAGCTGGACAGGGGGACTCACCCCTCCACTTT
TRBJ2-1	TRBV6-6	.	.	16	CASRRNGVESYNEQFF	TGTGCCAGCAGACGGAACGGGGTTGAGTCCTACAATGAGCAGTTCTTC
TRBJ2-1	TRBV5-4	.	.	16	CASSPRRGRPYNEQFF	TGTGCCAGCAGTCCGAGGAGGGGGCGCCCCTACAATGAGCAGTTCTTC
TRBJ2-7	TRBV6-5	once	TRBD1	14	CASSYRGQTYEQYF	TGTGCCAGCAGTTATCGGGGACAGACCTACGAGCAGTACTTC